Listed below are T cell receptor beta chains from one sample, sequenced in a study of blood T cell repertoires in COVID-19. Profiled with immunoSEQ multiplex PCR; TCRdb holds only in-frame clones, not every one. The sample shows 70,000 or so clones, approximately 80% of them seen only once. The specimen sequenced was peripheral blood. The receptors derive from an elderly man with active or convalescent COVID-19. Each CDR3 is given with its conserved first and last residue. The order of the fields is J gene, clone size, V gene, D gene, CDR3 protein, CDR3 DNA. The D gene is left open where the match is weak. Only part of the rows carry a size: once, few, many, or a class if the clone is expanded.

j_call: TRBJ2-1; clone_size: -; v_call: TRBV5-4; d_call: TRBD2; cdr3_aa: CASSFGLAGVQFF; cdr3_nt: TGTGCCAGCAGCTTCGGACTAGCGGGGGTTCAGTTCTTC
j_call: TRBJ1-2; clone_size: -; v_call: TRBV5-1; d_call: -; cdr3_aa: CASSLFPDSNYGYTF; cdr3_nt: TGCGCCAGCAGCCTCTTCCCTGACAGTAACTATGGCTACACCTTC
j_call: TRBJ2-7; clone_size: few; v_call: TRBV20-1; d_call: TRBD2; cdr3_aa: CSASSTGTSGRAHEQYF; cdr3_nt: TGCAGTGCTAGTTCAACCGGGACTAGCGGGAGGGCCCACGAGCAGTACTTC
j_call: TRBJ1-1; clone_size: -; v_call: TRBV15; d_call: -; cdr3_aa: CATSSHRATNTEAFF; cdr3_nt: TGTGCCACCAGCAGCCACAGGGCTACGAACACTGAAGCTTTCTTT
j_call: TRBJ2-5; clone_size: -; v_call: TRBV28; d_call: TRBD2; cdr3_aa: CASTSGKETQYF; cdr3_nt: TGTGCCAGCACCAGCGGGAAAGAGACCCAGTACTTC
j_call: TRBJ2-5; clone_size: -; v_call: TRBV9; d_call: TRBD1; cdr3_aa: CASSRQGAREGETQYF; cdr3_nt: TGTGCCAGCAGCCGACAGGGGGCGCGAGAGGGAGAGACCCAGTACTTC
j_call: TRBJ2-1; clone_size: once; v_call: TRBV5-6; d_call: TRBD1; cdr3_aa: CASSLGRQGTGNEQFF; cdr3_nt: TGTGCCAGCAGCTTGGGAAGACAGGGAACAGGGAATGAGCAGTTCTTC
j_call: TRBJ2-2; clone_size: -; v_call: TRBV19; d_call: TRBD2; cdr3_aa: CASSILAGRGTGELFF; cdr3_nt: TGTGCCAGTAGTATCTTAGCGGGAAGGGGCACCGGGGAGCTGTTTTTT
j_call: TRBJ1-1; clone_size: -; v_call: TRBV10-3; d_call: -; cdr3_aa: CAIRVPGGTEAFF; cdr3_nt: TGTGCCATCAGGGTACCCGGAGGCACTGAAGCTTTCTTT
j_call: TRBJ2-7; clone_size: -; v_call: TRBV4-1; d_call: TRBD1; cdr3_aa: CASSQETGNSYEQYF; cdr3_nt: TGCGCCAGCAGCCAGGAGACAGGGAACTCCTACGAGCAGTACTTC
j_call: TRBJ2-3; clone_size: few; v_call: TRBV5-4; d_call: TRBD1; cdr3_aa: CASSPGQGVITDTQYF; cdr3_nt: TGTGCCAGCAGCCCAGGACAGGGAGTGATCACAGATACGCAGTATTTT
j_call: TRBJ1-1; clone_size: -; v_call: TRBV5-1; d_call: TRBD1; cdr3_aa: CASSSGQMNTEAFF; cdr3_nt: TGCGCCAGCAGCTCGGGACAGATGAACACTGAAGCTTTCTTT
j_call: TRBJ2-1; clone_size: -; v_call: TRBV12-3/TRBV12-4; d_call: -; cdr3_aa: CASSFGQGSEQFF; cdr3_nt: TGTGCCAGCAGTTTTGGGCAGGGCAGTGAGCAGTTCTTC